This TCR beta chain was sequenced during a study of blood T cell repertoires in COVID-19. For the study at large: T cells, B-cell-depleted T cells, or PBMCs provided the cDNA or gDNA that served as material.

The CDR3 has 14 residues. From germline, CDR1 is SGHAT and CDR2 FQNNGV. The ends were cut back, 5 bases at V and 6 bases at J, with 16 bases in the middle. TCRdb's table, derived via immunoSEQ multiplex PCR, lists solely in-frame clones and lacks some. The table has around 220,000 clones, 80% to 90% seen once. The sequence was obtained from an elderly woman with acute or convalescent COVID-19. The source material was peripheral blood. This chain uses TRBV11-2 with TRBJ1-1; D gene uncertain. Here the CDR3 reads CASSTLRAAPEAFF. The CDR3 nucleotides read TGTGCCAGCAGCACATTGAGGGCGGCCCCTGAAGCTTTCTTT. Variable domain in full (rest from reference TRBV11-2 and TRBJ1-1): EAGVAQSPRYKIIEKRQSVAFWCNPISGHATLYWYQQILGQGPKLLIQFQNNGVVDDSQLPKDRFSAERLKGVDSTLKIQPAKLEDSAVYLCASSTLRAAPEAFFGQGTRLTVV.